The 2 T cell receptor beta chains listed next were all sequenced from one sample in a study of shared clonotypes between healthy human individuals. Clones were read by immunoSEQ multiplex PCR, and TCRdb kept only the in-frame ones, dropping some. The sample has 450,000 to 550,000 clones, approximately 79% seen once; the top ten hold around 13%. The sequenced material came from PBMCs. The receptors stem from a woman aged 40 to 55 in good health. Some clones in this sample may be carry-over from other donors' samples.

The chain links TRBV5-6 to TRBJ2-3, with 12 bases matching TRBD2. Germline V lookup: CDR1 SGHDT, CDR2 YYEEEE. The V and J ends lost 4 bases and 3 bases, in that order; junction bases with no gene match: 12. The CDR3 runs to 18 residues. CDR3 sequence: CASSPTVTTSGRTDTQYF. Written as DNA, the CDR3 is TGTGCCAGCAGCCCAACTGTCACAACTAGCGGGAGGACAGATACGCAGTATTTT.

The chain recombines TRBV5-1 with TRBJ2-5; 7 positions match TRBD1. From germline, CDR1 is SGHRS and CDR2 YFSETQ. CDR3 size: 15 residues. Trimming took 0 bases from V and 9 from J; bases not matched to a gene: 11. This chain's CDR3 is CASSLGLPTQGAQYF. DNA for the CDR3: TGCGCCAGCAGCTTGGGGCTACCAACCCAGGGGGCCCAGTACTTC.